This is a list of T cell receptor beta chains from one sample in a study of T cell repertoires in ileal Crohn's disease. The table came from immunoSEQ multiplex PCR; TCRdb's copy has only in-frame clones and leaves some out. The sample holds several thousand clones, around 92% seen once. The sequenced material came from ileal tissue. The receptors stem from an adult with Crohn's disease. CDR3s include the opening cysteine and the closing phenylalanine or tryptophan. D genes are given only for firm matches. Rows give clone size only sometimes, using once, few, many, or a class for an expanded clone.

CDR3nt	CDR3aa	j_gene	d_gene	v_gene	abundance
TGTGCCAGCAGTTTAAAAACCAGGTTTAGCAATCAGCCCCAGCATTTT	CASSLKTRFSNQPQHF	TRBJ1-5	NA	TRBV27	NA
TGTGCCAGCAGTTACTACCTCAGGGAACGGAATGAAAAACTGTTTTTT	CASSYYLRERNEKLFF	TRBJ1-4	NA	TRBV6-6	NA
TGTGCCAGCAGCATAAGCGGGAGGGTGGCAGATACGCAGTATTTT	CASSISGRVADTQYF	TRBJ2-3	TRBD2	TRBV9	NA
TGTGCCAGTACCCAACAGGGAAGCGGCTACGAAAAACTGTTTTTT	CASTQQGSGYEKLFF	TRBJ1-4	NA	TRBV19	NA
TGTGCCAGCAGTTTTCAGGGGACAGGACGCAATCAGCCCCAGCATTTT	CASSFQGTGRNQPQHF	TRBJ1-5	TRBD1	TRBV28	NA
TGTGCCAGCAGTGCCCTAGCGGGAAGGCATGAGCAGTTCTTC	CASSALAGRHEQFF	TRBJ2-1	TRBD2	TRBV2	NA
TGTGCCAGCAGCTTGACGGTGAACACTGAAGCTTTCTTT	CASSLTVNTEAFF	TRBJ1-1	NA	TRBV5-6	NA
TGTGCCAGCCTCGGAGCGGGAGCTGCAGATACGCAGTATTTT	CASLGAGAADTQYF	TRBJ2-3	TRBD2	TRBV13	NA
TGTGCCAGCAGCTTACCCGAAACGGGGAAGGATACGCAGTATTTT	CASSLPETGKDTQYF	TRBJ2-3	NA	TRBV7-3	NA
TGTGCCAGCAGGGGGGGGACCTACGAGCAGTACTTC	CASRGGTYEQYF	TRBJ2-7	TRBD2	TRBV25-1	NA
TGTGCCAGCAGCCCGACCTTGGGGAGGTACGAGCAGTACTTC	CASSPTLGRYEQYF	TRBJ2-7	NA	TRBV7-2	NA
TGTGCCAGCAGTCGGGGGGGGGCTGGGACCTACGAGCAGTACTTC	CASSRGGAGTYEQYF	TRBJ2-7	TRBD2	TRBV28	NA
TGTGCCAGCAGTCGGACAGGGTCGGAATTTTACGGCTACACCTTC	CASSRTGSEFYGYTF	TRBJ1-2	TRBD1	TRBV27	NA
TGTGCCAGCAGGCAGGGACAGTTTTCATACGAGCAGTACTTC	CASRQGQFSYEQYF	TRBJ2-7	TRBD1	TRBV2	NA
TGTGCCAGTAGGGAGACCGGGGTTAACTATGGCTACACCTTC	CASRETGVNYGYTF	TRBJ1-2	NA	TRBV19	NA
TGTGCCAGCAGTTACCCACAACGGAGCAATGAGCAGTTCTTC	CASSYPQRSNEQFF	TRBJ2-1	NA	TRBV6-6	NA
TGCGCCAGCAGCTTGGATACTAGCGGGAGTGCAGATACGCAGTATTTT	CASSLDTSGSADTQYF	TRBJ2-3	TRBD2	TRBV5-1	NA
TGTGCCAGCAGCTTATATTGGGGGCGCCTGGCCTACGAGCAGTACTTC	CASSLYWGRLAYEQYF	TRBJ2-7	NA	TRBV7-4	NA
TGCGCCACTTCCCGGGGTAGCGGGGTCGTCAATGAGCAGTTCTTC	CATSRGSGVVNEQFF	TRBJ2-1	TRBD2	TRBV4-1	once
TGTGCCAGCAGTGTTCGGGGGTACGAGCAGTACTTC	CASSVRGYEQYF	TRBJ2-7	NA	TRBV6-1	NA
TGTGCCAGCAGCCAAGGAATACGCATTGGGCAGGGGTTCTCTGGGGCCAACGTCCTGACTTTC	CASSQGIRIGQGFSGANVLTF	TRBJ2-6	NA	TRBV14	NA
TGCACCAGCAGCCCATCCGAAGTAGGGGGCACAGATACGCAGTATTTT	CTSSPSEVGGTDTQYF	TRBJ2-3	NA	TRBV1	NA
TGTGCCAGTAGTGGTCGACAGGGGGCCGATGGCTACACCTTC	CASSGRQGADGYTF	TRBJ1-2	TRBD1	TRBV19	NA
TGTGCCGGTAGATCCGGGACAGGGGCTACAGATACGCAGTATTTT	CAGRSGTGATDTQYF	TRBJ2-3	TRBD1	TRBV2	NA
TGTGCCAGCAGCACAGTCCCAGGGATCGCGGAAAAACTGTTTTTT	CASSTVPGIAEKLFF	TRBJ1-4	NA	TRBV5-6	NA
TGTGCCAGCACGACTAGCGGGAGTAGGAATGAGCAGTTCTTC	CASTTSGSRNEQFF	TRBJ2-1	TRBD2	TRBV5-6	NA
TGTGCCAGCAGCCCCCGGACTAGCGGGAATGAGCAGTTCTTC	CASSPRTSGNEQFF	TRBJ2-1	TRBD2	TRBV9	NA
TGTGCCAGCGGAGGGGGCCGGAGCTCCTACGAGCAGTACTTC	CASGGGRSSYEQYF	TRBJ2-7	NA	TRBV27	NA
TGTGCCAGCAGCCTGGACTCTTACAATGAGCAGTTCTTC	CASSLDSYNEQFF	TRBJ2-1	NA	TRBV2	once
TGTGCCAGCAGCTTTGAGAGGAACACTGAAGCTTTCTTT	CASSFERNTEAFF	TRBJ1-1	NA	TRBV7-9	NA
TGTGCCAGCAGCTTTAGGGGGAAGCTTAATGAAAAACTGTTTTTT	CASSFRGKLNEKLFF	TRBJ1-4	NA	TRBV7-9	NA
TGTGCCAGCGGCCATCAGGGAAGGGGCCAGCCCCAGCATTTT	CASGHQGRGQPQHF	TRBJ1-5	NA	TRBV27	NA
TGTGCCAGCAGGGGAGGGCGGGATCAGCCCCAGCATTTT	CASRGGRDQPQHF	TRBJ1-5	NA	TRBV6-5	NA
TGCAGCGTGAAAGGGCCAGGGAAAAACACCGGGGAGCTGTTTTTT	CSVKGPGKNTGELFF	TRBJ2-2	NA	TRBV29-1	NA
TGTGCCAGTAGTATGAGGGACAGAGGCTACAATGAGCAGTTCTTC	CASSMRDRGYNEQFF	TRBJ2-1	TRBD1	TRBV19	NA
TGTGCCAGCAGCCCGCGGACTGTTTTGGGGGGGGAGCTGTTTTTT	CASSPRTVLGGELFF	TRBJ2-2	NA	TRBV11-2	NA
TGTGCCAGCAGTCCGCAGGGAAGGAACACTGAAGCTTTCTTT	CASSPQGRNTEAFF	TRBJ1-1	NA	TRBV28	NA
TGTGCCAGCAGCTTAGCGACAGGAAGGGAGACCCAGTACTTC	CASSLATGRETQYF	TRBJ2-5	NA	TRBV7-9	few
TGCAGCGTTGCGCCCGGGACTAGCGGGAGCAATGAGCAGTTCTTC	CSVAPGTSGSNEQFF	TRBJ2-1	TRBD2	TRBV29-1	NA
TGTGCCAGCAGCTTAGATCGGGGAGGGAAGGCTTTCTTT	CASSLDRGGKAFF	TRBJ1-1	NA	TRBV11-2	NA
TGTGCCAGCAGGTATACAGGGGAGGAGACCCAGTACTTC	CASRYTGEETQYF	TRBJ2-5	TRBD1	TRBV7-3	NA
TGCGCCAGCAGCTTGGCGGGTAGGGCTAGCGGGAGAAATGAGCAGTTCTTC	CASSLAGRASGRNEQFF	TRBJ2-1	TRBD2	TRBV5-1	NA